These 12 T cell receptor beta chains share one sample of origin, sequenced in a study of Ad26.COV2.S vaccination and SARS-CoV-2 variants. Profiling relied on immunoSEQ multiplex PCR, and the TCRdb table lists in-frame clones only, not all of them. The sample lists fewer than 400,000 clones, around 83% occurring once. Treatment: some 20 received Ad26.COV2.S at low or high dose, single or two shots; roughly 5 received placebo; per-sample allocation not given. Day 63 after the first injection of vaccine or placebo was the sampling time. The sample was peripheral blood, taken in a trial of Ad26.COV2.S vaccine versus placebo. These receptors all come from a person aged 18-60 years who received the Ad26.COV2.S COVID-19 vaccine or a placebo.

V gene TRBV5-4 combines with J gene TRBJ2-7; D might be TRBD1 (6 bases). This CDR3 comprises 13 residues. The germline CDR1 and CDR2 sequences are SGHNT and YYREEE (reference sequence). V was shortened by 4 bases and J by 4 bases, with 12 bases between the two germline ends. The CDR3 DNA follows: TGTGCCAGCAGCGAAGGGGGAACGTACGAGCAGTACTTC. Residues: CASSEGGTYEQYF. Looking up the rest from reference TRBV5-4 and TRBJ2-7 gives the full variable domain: ETGVTQSPTHLIKTRGQQVTLRCSSQSGHNTVSWYQQALGQGPQFIFQYYREEENGRGNFPPRFSGLQFPNYSSELNVNALELDDSALYLCASSEGGTYEQYFGPGTRLTVT.

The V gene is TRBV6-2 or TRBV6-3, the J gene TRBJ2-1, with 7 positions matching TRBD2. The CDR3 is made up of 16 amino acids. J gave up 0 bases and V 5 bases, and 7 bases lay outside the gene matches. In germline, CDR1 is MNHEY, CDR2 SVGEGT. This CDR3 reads CASSRASGGSYNEQFF. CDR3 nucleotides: TGTGCCAGCAGTCGGGCCTCGGGGGGCTCCTACAATGAGCAGTTCTTC.

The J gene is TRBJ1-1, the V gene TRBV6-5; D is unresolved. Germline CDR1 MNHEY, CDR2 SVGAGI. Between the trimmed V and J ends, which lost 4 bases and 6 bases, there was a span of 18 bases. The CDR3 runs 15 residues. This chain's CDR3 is CASSSDGMLDAEAFF. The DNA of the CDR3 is TGTGCCAGCAGTTCTGACGGTATGCTCGACGCTGAAGCTTTCTTT.

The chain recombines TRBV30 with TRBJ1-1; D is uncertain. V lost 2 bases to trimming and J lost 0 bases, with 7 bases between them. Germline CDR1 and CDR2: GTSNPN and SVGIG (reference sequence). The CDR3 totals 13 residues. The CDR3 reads CAWSLGVNTEAFF. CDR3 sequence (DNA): TGTGCCTGGAGTCTCGGGGTGAACACTGAAGCTTTCTTT.

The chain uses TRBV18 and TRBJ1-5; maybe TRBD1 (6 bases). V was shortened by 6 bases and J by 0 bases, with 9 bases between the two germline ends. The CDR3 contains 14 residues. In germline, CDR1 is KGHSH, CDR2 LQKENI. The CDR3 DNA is TGTGCCAGCTCTAAGGGGGTTAGCAATCAGCCCCAGCATTTT. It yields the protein CASSKGVSNQPQHF.

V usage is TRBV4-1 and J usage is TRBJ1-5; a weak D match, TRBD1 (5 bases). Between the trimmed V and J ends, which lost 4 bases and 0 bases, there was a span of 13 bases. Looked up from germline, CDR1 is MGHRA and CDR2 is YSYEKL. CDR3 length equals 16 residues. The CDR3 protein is CASSLRDGLSNQPQHF. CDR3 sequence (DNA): TGCGCCAGCAGCCTCCGGGACGGACTTAGCAATCAGCCCCAGCATTTT.

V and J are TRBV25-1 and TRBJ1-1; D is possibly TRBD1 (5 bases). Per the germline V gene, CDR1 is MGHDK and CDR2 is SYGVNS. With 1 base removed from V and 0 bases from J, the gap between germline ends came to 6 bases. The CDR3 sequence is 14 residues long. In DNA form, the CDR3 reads TGTGCCAGCAGTGAATCCAGGGTGAACACTGAAGCTTTCTTT. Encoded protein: CASSESRVNTEAFF.

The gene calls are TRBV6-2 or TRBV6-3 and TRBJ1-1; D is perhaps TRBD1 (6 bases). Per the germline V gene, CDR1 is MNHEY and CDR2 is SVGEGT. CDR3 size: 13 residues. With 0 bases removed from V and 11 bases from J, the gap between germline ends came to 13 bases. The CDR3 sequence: CASSYSTGLFAFF. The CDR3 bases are TGTGCCAGCAGTTACTCGACAGGCTTGTTTGCTTTCTTT.

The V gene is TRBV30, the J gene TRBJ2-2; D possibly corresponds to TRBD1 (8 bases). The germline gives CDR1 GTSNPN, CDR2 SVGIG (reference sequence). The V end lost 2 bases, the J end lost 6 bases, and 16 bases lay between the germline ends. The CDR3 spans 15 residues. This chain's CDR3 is CAWSKRDRIPGELFF. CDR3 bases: TGTGCCTGGAGTAAGCGGGACAGGATACCCGGGGAGCTGTTTTTT. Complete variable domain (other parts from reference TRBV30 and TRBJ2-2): SQTIHQWPATLVQPVGSPLSLECTVEGTSNPNLYWYRQAAGRGLQLLFYSVGIGQISSEVPQNLSASRPQDRQFILSSKKLLLSDSGFYLCAWSKRDRIPGELFFGEGSRLTVL.

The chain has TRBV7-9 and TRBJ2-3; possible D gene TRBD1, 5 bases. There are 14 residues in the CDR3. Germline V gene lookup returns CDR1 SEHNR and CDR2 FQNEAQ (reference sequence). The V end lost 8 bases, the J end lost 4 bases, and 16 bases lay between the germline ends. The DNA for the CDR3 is TGTGCCAGCCGCCCAGGGTCCTCCGCAGATACGCAGTATTTT. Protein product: CASRPGSSADTQYF.

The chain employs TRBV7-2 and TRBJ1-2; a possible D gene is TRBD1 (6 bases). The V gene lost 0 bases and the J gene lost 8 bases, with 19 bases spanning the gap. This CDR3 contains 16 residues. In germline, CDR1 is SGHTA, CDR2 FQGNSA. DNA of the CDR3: TGTGCCAGCAGCTTAGCAATTGGGGGCCAAACTTGGGGCTACACCTTC. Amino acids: CASSLAIGGQTWGYTF.

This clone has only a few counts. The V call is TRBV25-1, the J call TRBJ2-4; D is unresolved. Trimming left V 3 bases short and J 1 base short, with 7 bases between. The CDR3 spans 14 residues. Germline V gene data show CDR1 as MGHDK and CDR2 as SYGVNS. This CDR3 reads CASSDSGAKNIQYF. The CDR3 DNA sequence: TGTGCCAGCAGTGACTCTGGGGCCAAAAACATTCAGTACTTC.